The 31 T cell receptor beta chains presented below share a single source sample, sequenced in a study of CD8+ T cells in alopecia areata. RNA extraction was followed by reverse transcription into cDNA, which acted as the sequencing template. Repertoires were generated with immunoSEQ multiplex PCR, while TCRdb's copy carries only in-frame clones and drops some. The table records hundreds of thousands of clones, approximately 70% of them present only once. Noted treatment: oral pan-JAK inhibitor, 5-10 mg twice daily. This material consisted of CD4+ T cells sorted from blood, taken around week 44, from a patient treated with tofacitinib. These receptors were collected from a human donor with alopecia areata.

The CDR3 is CASSRIQGPGANVLTF. The CDR3 coding sequence is TGTGCCAGCAGCCGAATACAGGGCCCTGGGGCCAACGTCCTGACTTTC. This chain uses TRBV7-9 with TRBJ2-6; TRBD1 might be the D (6 bases). The CDR3 contains 16 residues. Trimming removed 5 bases at V and 2 bases at J, with 13 bases between. CDR1 is SEHNR and CDR2 is FQNEAQ in the germline V gene (reference sequence).

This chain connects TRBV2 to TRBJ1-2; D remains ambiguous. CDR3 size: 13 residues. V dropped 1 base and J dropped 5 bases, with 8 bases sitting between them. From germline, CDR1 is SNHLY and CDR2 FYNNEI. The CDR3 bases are TGTGCCAGCAGTGAAGGTCGCCGTTATGGCTACACCTTC. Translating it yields CASSEGRRYGYTF.

The CDR3, as DNA: TGTGCCTGCCTCACCGGGAGGGCGGGCTATGGCTACACCTTC. Translating gives CACLTGRAGYGYTF. This rearrangement joins TRBV30 to TRBJ1-2; D not certain. There are 14 residues in the CDR3. V lost 6 bases to trimming and J lost 4 bases, with 18 bases between them. Per germline, CDR1 GTSNPN and CDR2 SVGIG (reference sequence).

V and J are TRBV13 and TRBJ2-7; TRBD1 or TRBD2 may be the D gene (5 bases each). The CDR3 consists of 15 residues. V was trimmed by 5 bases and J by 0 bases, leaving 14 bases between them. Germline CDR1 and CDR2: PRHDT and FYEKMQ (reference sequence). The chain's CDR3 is CASSAVGPSSYEQYF. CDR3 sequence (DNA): TGTGCCAGCAGCGCCGTGGGACCAAGCTCCTACGAGCAGTACTTC.

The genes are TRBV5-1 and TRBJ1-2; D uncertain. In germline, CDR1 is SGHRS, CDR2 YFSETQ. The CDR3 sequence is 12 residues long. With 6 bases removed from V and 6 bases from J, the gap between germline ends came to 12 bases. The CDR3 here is CASTESGDGYTF. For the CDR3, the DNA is TGCGCCAGCACCGAAAGTGGGGATGGCTACACCTTC. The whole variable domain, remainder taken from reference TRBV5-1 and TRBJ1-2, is KAGVTQTPRYLIKTRGQQVTLSCSPISGHRSVSWYQQTPGQGLQFLFEYFSETQRNKGNFPGRFSGRQFSNSRSEMNVSTLELGDSALYLCASTESGDGYTFGSGTRLTVV.

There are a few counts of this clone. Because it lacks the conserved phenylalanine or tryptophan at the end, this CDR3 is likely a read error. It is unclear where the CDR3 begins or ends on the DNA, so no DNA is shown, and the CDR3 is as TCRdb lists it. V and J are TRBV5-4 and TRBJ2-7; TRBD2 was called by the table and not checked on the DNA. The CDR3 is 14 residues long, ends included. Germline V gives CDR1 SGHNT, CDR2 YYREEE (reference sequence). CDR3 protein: CASSLAGAGGGSSL.

CDR3 DNA sequence: TGCGCCAGCAGCCCACAGGGTCAGTACGAGCAGTACTTC. Amino acids: CASSPQGQYEQYF. The chain couples TRBV5-1 to TRBJ2-7; maybe TRBD1 (6 bases). Germline CDR1 SGHRS, CDR2 YFSETQ. V lost 4 bases and J lost 4, with 12 bases in between. This CDR3 region has 13 residues.

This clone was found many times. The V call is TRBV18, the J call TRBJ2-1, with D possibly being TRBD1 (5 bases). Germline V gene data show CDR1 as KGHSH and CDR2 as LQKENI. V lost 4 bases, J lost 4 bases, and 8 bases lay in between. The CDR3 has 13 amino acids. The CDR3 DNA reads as TGTGCCAGCTCACTGGGGCCTTACAATGAGCAGTTCTTC. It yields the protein CASSLGPYNEQFF.

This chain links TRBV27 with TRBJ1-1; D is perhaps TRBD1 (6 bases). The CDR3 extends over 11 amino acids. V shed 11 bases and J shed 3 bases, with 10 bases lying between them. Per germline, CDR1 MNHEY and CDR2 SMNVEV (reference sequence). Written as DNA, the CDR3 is TGTGCCGGCCGACAGGACACTGAAGCTTTCTTT. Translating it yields CAGRQDTEAFF.

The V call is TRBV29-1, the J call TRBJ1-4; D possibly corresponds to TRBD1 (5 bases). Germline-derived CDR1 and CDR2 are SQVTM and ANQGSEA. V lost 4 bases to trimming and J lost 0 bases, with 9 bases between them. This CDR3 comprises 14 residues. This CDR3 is CSVAKGTTNEKLFF. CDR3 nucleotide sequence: TGCAGCGTTGCGAAGGGGACAACTAATGAAAAACTGTTTTTT.

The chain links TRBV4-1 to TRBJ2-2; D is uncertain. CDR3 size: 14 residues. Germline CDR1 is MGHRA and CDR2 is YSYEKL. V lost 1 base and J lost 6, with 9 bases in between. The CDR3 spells CASSQGLLAGELFF. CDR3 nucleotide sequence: TGCGCCAGCAGCCAAGGTCTTCTAGCCGGGGAGCTGTTTTTT.

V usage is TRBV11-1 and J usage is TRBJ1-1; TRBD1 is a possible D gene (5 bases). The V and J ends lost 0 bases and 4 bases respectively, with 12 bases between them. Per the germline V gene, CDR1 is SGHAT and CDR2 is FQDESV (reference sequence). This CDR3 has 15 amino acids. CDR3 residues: CASSLAGGKGTEAFF. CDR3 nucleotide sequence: TGTGCCAGCAGCTTAGCTGGGGGGAAAGGCACTGAAGCTTTCTTT.

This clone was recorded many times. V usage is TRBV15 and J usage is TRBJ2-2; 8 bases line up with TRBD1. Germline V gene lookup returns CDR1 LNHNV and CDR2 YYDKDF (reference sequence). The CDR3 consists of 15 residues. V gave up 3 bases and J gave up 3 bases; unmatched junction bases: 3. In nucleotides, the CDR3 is TGTGCCACCAGCAGGGGACAGGCGGACACCGGGGAGCTGTTTTTT. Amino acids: CATSRGQADTGELFF.

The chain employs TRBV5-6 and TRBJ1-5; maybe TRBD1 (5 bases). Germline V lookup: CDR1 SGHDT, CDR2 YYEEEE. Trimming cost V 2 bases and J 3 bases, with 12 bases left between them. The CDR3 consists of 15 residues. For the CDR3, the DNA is TGTGCCAGCAGCTTATCGGGGGATGTCAATCAGCCCCAGCATTTT. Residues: CASSLSGDVNQPQHF.

This CDR3 is CASSAGRSYEQYF. CDR3 nucleotide sequence: TGTGCCAGCTCCGCCGGCAGATCCTACGAGCAGTACTTC. The rearrangement uses TRBV7-8 and TRBJ2-5; D call uncertain. Matching the DNA end better, TRBJ2-7 makes the J call doubtful. From germline, CDR1 is SGHVS and CDR2 FQNEAQ. The CDR3 covers 13 residues.

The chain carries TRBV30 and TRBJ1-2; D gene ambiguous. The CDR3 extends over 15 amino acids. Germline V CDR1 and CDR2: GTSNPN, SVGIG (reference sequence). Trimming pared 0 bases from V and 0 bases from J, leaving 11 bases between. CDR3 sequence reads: CAWSVGAASNYGYTF. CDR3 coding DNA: TGTGCCTGGAGTGTTGGCGCCGCTTCTAACTATGGCTACACCTTC.

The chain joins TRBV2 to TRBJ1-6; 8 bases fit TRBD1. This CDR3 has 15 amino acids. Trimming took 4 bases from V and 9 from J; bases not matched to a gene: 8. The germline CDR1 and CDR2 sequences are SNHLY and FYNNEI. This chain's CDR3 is CASSVTDRDPSPLHF. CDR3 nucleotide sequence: TGTGCCAGCAGTGTGACGGACAGGGACCCTTCACCCCTCCACTTT.

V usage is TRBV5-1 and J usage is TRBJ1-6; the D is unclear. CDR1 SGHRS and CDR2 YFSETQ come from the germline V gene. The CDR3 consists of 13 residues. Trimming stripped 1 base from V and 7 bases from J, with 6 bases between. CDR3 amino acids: CASSLLENSPLHF. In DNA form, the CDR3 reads TGCGCCAGCAGCTTGCTCGAGAATTCACCCCTCCACTTT.

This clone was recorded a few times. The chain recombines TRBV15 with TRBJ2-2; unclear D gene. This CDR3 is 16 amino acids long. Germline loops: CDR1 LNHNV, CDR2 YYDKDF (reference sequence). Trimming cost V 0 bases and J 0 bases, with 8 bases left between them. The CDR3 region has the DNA TGTGCCACCAGCAGAGACAATCGCCCGAACACCGGGGAGCTGTTTTTT. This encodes CATSRDNRPNTGELFF.

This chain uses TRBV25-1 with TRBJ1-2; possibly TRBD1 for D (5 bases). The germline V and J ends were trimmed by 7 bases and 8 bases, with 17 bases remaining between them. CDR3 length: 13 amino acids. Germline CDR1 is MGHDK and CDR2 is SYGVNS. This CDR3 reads CASMEAGLGGYTF. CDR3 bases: TGTGCCAGCATGGAGGCGGGACTAGGGGGCTACACCTTC.

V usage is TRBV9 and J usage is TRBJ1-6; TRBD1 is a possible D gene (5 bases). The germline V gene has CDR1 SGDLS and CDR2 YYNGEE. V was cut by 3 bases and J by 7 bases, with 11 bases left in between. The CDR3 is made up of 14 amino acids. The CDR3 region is CASSAGARNSPLHF. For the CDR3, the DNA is TGTGCCAGCAGCGCCGGGGCGCGGAATTCACCCCTCCACTTT.

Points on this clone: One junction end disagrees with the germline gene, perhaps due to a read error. The CDR3 region is CASSLGQHRTDTQYF. In DNA, the CDR3 is TGTGCCAGCAGTTTGGGACAGCACCGCACAGATACGCAGTATTTT. The chain has TRBV5-6 and TRBJ2-3; 7 bases align to TRBD1. CDR3 length: 15 residues. From germline, CDR1 is SGHDT and CDR2 YYEEEE.

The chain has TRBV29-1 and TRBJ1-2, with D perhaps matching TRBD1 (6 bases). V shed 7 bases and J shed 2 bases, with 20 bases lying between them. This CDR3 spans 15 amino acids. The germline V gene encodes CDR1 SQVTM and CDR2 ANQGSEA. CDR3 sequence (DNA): TGCAGCGCCGTAGGGGCTTCGGGACAAAACTATGGCTACACCTTC. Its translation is CSAVGASGQNYGYTF. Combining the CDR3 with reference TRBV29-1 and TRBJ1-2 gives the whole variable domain SAVISQKPSRDICQRGTSLTIQCQVDSQVTMMFWYRQQPGQSLTLIATANQGSEATYESGFVIDKFPISRPNLTFSTLTVSNMSPEDSSIYLCSAVGASGQNYGYTFGSGTRLTVV.

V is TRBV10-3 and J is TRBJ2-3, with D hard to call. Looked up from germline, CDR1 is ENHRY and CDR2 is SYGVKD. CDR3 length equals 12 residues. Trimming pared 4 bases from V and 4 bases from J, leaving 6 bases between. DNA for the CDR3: TGTGCCATCAGTGGATCCTCAGATACGCAGTATTTT. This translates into CAISGSSDTQYF.

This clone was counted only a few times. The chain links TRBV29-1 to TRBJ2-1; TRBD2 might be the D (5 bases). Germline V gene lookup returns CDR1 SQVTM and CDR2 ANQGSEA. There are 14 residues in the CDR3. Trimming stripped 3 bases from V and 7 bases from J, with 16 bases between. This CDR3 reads CSVDKGEGLNEQFF. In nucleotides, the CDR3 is TGCAGCGTTGATAAGGGTGAGGGTCTTAATGAGCAGTTCTTC.

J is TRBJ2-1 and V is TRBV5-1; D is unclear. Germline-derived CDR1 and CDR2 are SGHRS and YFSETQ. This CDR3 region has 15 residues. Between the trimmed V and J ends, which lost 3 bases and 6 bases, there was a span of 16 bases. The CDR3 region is CASSSENPNFNEQFF. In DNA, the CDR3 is TGCGCCAGCAGCTCGGAGAACCCCAATTTCAATGAGCAGTTCTTC.

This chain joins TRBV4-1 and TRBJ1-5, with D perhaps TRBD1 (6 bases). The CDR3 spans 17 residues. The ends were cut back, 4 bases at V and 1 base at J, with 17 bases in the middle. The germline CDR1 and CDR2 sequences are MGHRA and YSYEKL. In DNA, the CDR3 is TGCGCCAGCAGCCCCCGGGGGGGGGCATCGAGCAATCAGCCCCAGCATTTT. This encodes CASSPRGGASSNQPQHF.

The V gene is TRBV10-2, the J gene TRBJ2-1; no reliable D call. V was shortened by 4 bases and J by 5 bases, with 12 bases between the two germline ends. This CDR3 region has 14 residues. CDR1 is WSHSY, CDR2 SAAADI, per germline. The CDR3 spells CASSAHSADNEQFF. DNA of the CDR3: TGCGCCAGCAGTGCCCACAGTGCTGACAATGAGCAGTTCTTC.

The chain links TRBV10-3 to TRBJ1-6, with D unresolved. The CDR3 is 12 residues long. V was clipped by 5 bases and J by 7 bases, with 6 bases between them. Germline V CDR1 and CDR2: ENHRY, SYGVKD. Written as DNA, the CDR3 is TGTGCCATCAGTATCTACAATTCACCCCTCCACTTT. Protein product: CAISIYNSPLHF.

The CDR3 DNA follows: TGTGCCTCCCATGGACAGGGGGAACGCTCACCCCTCCACTTT. It specifies CASHGQGERSPLHF. V and J are TRBV30 and TRBJ1-6; TRBD1 agrees at 10 bases. V lost 7 bases to trimming and J lost 10 bases; unmatched junction nucleotides: 10. The length of the CDR3 is 14 residues. CDR1 and CDR2 from the germline V gene are GTSNPN and SVGIG (reference sequence).

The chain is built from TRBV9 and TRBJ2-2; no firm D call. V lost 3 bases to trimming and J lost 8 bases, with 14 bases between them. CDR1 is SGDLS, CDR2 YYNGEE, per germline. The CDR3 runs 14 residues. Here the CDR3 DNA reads TGTGCCAGCAGCGCAGTAGAGTCCCTAGGGGAGCTGTTTTTT. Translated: CASSAVESLGELFF.